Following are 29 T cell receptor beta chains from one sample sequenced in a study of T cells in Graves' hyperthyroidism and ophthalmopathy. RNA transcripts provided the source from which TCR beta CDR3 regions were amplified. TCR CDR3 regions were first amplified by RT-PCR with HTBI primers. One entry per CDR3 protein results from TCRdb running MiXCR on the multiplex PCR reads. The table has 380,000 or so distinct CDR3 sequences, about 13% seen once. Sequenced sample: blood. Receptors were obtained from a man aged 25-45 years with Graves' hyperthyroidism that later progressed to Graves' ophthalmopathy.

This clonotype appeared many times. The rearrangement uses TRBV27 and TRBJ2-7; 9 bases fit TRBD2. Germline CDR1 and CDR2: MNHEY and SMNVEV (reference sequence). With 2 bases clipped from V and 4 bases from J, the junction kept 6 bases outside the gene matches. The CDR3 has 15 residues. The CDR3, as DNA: TGTGCCAGCAGTTTAGCGGGACTAGCCTCTTACGAGCAGTACTTC. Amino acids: CASSLAGLASYEQYF.

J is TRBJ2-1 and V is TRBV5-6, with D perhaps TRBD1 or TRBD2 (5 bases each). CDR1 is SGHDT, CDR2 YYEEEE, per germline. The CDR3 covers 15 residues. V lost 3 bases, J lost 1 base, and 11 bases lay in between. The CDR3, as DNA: TGTGCCAGCAGCTGGGGCGGACTTTCCTACAATGAGCAGTTCTTC. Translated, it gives CASSWGGLSYNEQFF.

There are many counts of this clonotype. CDR3: CASSPDRGDTGELFF. As DNA, the CDR3 is TGTGCCAGCAGTCCCGACAGGGGGGACACCGGGGAGCTGTTTTTT. This chain links TRBV27 with TRBJ2-2; the match to TRBD1 covers 9 bases. J was trimmed by 3 bases and V by 5 bases; bases with no gene match: 4. This CDR3 has 15 residues. Germline V gene lookup returns CDR1 MNHEY and CDR2 SMNVEV (reference sequence).

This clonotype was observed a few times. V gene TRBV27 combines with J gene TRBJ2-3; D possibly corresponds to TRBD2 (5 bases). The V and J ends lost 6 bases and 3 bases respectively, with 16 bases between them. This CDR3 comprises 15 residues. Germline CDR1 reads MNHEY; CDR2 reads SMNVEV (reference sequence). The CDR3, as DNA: TGTGCCAGCAGCTTGGCTTTCAGGAGGACAGATACGCAGTATTTT. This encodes CASSLAFRRTDTQYF.

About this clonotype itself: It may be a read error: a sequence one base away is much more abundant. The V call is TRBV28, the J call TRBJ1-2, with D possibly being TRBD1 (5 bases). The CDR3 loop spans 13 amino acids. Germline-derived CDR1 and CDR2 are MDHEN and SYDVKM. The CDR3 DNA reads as TGTGCCAGCTTGTACAGTGGGGCCTATAGCTACACCTTC. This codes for CASLYSGAYSYTF.

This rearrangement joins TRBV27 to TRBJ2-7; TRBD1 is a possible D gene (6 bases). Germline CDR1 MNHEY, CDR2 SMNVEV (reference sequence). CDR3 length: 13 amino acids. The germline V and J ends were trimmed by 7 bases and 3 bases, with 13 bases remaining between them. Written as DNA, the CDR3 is TGTGCCAGCAAAGGAAAGGGGGACTACGAGCAGTACTTC. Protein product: CASKGKGDYEQYF.

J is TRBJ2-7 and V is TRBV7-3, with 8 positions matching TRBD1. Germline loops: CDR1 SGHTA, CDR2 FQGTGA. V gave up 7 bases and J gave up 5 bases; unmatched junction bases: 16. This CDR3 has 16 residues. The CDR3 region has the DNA TGTGCCAGCATCCCCCCCTTGGGACAGGAGTTAGACGAGCAGTACTTC. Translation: CASIPPLGQELDEQYF.

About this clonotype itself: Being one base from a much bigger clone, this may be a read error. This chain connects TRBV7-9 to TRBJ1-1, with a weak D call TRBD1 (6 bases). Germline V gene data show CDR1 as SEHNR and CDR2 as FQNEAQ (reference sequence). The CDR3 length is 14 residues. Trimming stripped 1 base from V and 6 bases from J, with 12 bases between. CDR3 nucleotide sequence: TGTGCCAGCAGCTTAGAAGGGGGAGGCGCTGAAGCTTTCTTT. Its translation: CASSLEGGGAEAFF. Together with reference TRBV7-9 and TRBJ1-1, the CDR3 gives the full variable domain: DTGVSQNPRHKITKRGQNVTFRCDPISEHNRLYWYRQTLGQGPEFLTYFQNEAQLEKSRLLSDRFSAERPKGSFSTLEIQRTEQGDSAMYLCASSLEGGGAEAFFGQGTRLTVV.

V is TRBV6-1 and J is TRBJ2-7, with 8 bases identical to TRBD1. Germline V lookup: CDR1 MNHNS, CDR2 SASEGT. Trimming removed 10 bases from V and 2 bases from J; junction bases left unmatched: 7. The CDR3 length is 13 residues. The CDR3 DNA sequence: TGTGCCACCAAGACAGGGGCTACCTACGAGCAGTACTTC. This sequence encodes CATKTGATYEQYF.

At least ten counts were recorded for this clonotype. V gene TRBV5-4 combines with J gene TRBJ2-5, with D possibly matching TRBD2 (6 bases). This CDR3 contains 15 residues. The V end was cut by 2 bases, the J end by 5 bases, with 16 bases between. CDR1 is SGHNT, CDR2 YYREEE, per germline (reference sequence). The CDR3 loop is CASSFGGASGETQYF. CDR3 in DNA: TGTGCCAGCAGCTTCGGCGGGGCATCGGGGGAGACCCAGTACTTC.

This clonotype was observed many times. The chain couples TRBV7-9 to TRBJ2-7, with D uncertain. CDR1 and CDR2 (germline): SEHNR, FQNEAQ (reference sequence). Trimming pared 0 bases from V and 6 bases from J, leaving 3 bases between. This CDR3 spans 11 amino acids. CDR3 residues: CASSLAREQYF. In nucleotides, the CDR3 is TGTGCCAGCAGCTTAGCCCGCGAGCAGTACTTC. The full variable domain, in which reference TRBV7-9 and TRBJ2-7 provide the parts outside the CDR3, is DTGVSQNPRHKITKRGQNVTFRCDPISEHNRLYWYRQTLGQGPEFLTYFQNEAQLEKSRLLSDRFSAERPKGSFSTLEIQRTEQGDSAMYLCASSLAREQYFGPGTRLTVT.

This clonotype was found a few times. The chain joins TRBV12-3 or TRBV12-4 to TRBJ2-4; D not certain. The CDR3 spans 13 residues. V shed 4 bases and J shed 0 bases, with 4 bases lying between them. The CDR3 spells CASSWGAKNIQYF. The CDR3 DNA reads TGTGCCAGCAGTTGGGGAGCCAAAAACATTCAGTACTTC.

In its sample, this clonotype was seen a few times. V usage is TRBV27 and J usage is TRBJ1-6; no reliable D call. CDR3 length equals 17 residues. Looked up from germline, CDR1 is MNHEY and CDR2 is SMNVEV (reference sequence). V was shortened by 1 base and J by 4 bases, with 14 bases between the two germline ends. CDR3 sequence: CASSLFPPGRYNSPLHF. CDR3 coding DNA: TGTGCCAGCAGTTTATTCCCCCCAGGACGTTATAATTCACCCCTCCACTTT.

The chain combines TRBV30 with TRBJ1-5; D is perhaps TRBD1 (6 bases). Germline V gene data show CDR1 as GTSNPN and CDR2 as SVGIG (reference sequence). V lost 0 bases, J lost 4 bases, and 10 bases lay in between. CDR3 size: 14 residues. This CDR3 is CAWSVGTYNQPQHF. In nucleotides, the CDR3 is TGTGCCTGGAGTGTGGGGACATATAATCAGCCCCAGCATTTT.

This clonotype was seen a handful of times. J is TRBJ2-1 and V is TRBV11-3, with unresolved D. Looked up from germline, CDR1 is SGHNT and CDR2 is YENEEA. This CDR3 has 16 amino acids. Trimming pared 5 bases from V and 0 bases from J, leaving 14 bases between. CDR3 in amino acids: CASSPMAAHSYNEQFF. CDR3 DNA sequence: TGTGCCAGCAGCCCCATGGCGGCGCACTCCTACAATGAGCAGTTCTTC.

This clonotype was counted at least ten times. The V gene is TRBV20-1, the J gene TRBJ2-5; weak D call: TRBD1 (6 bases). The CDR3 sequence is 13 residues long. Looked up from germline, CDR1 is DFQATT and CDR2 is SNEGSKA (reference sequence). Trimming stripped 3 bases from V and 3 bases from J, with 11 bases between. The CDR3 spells CSASPDRKETQYF. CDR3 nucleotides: TGCAGTGCTAGCCCAGACAGGAAAGAGACCCAGTACTTC.

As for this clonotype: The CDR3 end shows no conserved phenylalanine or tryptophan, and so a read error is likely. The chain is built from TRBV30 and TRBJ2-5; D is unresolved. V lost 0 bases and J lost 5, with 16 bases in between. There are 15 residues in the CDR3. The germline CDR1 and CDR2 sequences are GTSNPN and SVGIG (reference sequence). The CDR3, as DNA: TGTGCCTGGAGTGTACGTGCACCTCGACGGGAGACCCAGTACCTC. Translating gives CAWSVRAPRRETQYL.

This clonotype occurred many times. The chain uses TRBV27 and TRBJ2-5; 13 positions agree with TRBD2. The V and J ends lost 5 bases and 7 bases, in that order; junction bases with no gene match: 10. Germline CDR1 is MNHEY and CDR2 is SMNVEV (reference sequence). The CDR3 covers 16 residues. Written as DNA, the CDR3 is TGTGCCAGCAGTAAATCGACTAGCGGGGGGCGGGGGACCCAGTACTTC. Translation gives CASSKSTSGGRGTQYF.

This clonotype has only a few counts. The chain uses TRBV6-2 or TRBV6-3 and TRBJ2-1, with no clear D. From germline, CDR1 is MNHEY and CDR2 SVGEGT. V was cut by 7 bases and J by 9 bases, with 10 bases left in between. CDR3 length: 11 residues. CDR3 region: CASTNVREQFF. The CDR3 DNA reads TGTGCCAGCACTAACGTGCGTGAGCAGTTCTTC.

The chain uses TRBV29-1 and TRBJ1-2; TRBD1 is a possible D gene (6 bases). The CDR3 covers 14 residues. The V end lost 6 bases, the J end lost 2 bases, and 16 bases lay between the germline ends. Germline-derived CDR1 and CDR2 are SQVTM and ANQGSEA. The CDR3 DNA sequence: TGCAGCGTCATACCACAGGGACCAAACTATGGCTACACCTTC. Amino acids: CSVIPQGPNYGYTF.

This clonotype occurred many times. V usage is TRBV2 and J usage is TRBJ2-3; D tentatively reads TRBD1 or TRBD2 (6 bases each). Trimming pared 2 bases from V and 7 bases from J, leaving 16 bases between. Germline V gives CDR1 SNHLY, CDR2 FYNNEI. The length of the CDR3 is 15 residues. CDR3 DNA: TGTGCCAGCAGTGAACAAGGGGGGAACCGGAATACGCAGTATTTT. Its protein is CASSEQGGNRNTQYF. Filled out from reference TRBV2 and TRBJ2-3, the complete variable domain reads EPEVTQTPSHQVTQMGQEVILRCVPISNHLYFYWYRQILGQKVEFLVSFYNNEISEKSEIFDDQFSVERPDGSNFTLKIRSTKLEDSAMYFCASSEQGGNRNTQYFGPGTRLTVL.

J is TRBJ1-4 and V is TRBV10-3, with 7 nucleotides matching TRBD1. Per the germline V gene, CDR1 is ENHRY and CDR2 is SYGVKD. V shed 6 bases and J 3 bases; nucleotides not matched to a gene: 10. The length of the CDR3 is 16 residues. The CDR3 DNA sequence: TGTGCCATCAGCCCCGGGACAGCCAGTTCTAATGAAAAACTGTTTTTT. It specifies CAISPGTASSNEKLFF.

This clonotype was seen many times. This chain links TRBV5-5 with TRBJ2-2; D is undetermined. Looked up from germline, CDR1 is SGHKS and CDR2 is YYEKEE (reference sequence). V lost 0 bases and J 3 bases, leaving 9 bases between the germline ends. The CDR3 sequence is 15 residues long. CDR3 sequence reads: CASSLAISYTGELFF. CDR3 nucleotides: TGTGCCAGCAGCTTGGCCATTAGTTACACCGGGGAGCTGTTTTTT.

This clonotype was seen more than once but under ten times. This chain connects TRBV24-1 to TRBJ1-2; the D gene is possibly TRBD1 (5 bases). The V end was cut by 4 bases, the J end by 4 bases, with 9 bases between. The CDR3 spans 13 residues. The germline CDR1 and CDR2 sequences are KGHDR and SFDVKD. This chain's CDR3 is CATSEGQTYGYTF. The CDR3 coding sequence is TGTGCCACCAGTGAGGGGCAGACCTATGGCTACACCTTC.

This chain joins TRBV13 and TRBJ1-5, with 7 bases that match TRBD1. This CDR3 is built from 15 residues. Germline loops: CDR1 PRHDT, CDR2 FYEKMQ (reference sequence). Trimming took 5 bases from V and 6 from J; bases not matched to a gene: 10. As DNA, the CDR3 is TGTGCCAGCAGCGACACTGGACAGGAGGGTCAGCCCCAGCATTTT. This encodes CASSDTGQEGQPQHF.

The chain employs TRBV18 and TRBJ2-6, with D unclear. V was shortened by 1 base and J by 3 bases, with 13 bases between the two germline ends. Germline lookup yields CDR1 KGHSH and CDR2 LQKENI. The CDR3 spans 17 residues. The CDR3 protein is CASSPQRPRSGANVLTF. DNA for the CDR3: TGTGCCAGCTCACCACAGCGACCGCGTAGTGGGGCCAACGTCCTGACTTTC.

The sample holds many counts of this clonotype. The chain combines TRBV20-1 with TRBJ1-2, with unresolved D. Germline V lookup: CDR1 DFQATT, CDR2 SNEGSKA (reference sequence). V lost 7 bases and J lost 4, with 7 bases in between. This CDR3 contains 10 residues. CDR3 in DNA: TGCAGTGGGCGATTCTATGGCTACACCTTC. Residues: CSGRFYGYTF.

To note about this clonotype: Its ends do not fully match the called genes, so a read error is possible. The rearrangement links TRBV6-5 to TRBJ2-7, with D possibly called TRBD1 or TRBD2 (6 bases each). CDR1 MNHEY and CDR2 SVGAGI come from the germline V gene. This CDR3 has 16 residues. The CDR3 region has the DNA TGTGCCAGCAGTTACTCGACCGGGGGCGCCAACTACGAGCAGCACTTC. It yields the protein CASSYSTGGANYEQHF.

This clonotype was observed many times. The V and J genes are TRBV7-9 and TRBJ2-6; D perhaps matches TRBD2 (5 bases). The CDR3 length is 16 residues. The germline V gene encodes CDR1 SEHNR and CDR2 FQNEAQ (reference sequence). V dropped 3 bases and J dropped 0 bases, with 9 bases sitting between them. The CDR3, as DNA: TGTGCCAGCAGCTTCCCGGGGAGCTCTGGGGCCAACGTCCTGACTTTC. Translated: CASSFPGSSGANVLTF.